A single sample is the source of the 18 T cell receptor beta chains below, sequenced in a study of blood T cell repertoires in COVID-19. This table comes from immunoSEQ multiplex PCR, and its TCRdb copy is limited to in-frame clones, with some not included. The sample gives about 310,000 clones, around 87% of which show up once; roughly 8% is in the top ten. The sample was peripheral blood. The receptors shown here come from a woman aged 50 to 60 who had recovered from COVID-19.

J is TRBJ2-3 and V is TRBV4-1; D remains unclear. V was clipped by 6 bases and J by 4 bases, with 14 bases between them. The CDR3 spans 14 residues. The germline V gene has CDR1 MGHRA and CDR2 YSYEKL. The CDR3, as DNA: TGCGCCAGCAGGCTCTCAGTCGCGGCAGATACGCAGTATTTT. Protein product: CASRLSVAADTQYF.

There are a few counts of this clone. The gene calls are TRBV2 and TRBJ2-3, with 11 bases that match TRBD2. This CDR3 comprises 15 residues. With V trimmed by 3 bases and J by 7 bases, 6 bases remained unmatched. CDR1 SNHLY and CDR2 FYNNEI come from the germline V gene. The CDR3 spells CASSESSGGLHTQYF. The CDR3 DNA sequence: TGTGCCAGCAGTGAGTCTAGCGGGGGGCTTCATACGCAGTATTTT.

This sequence joins TRBV4-3 and TRBJ2-7; D is uncertain. The CDR3 has 13 residues. Trimming cost V 4 bases and J 2 bases, with 9 bases left between them. Germline loops: CDR1 LGHNA, CDR2 YSLEER. Here the CDR3 DNA reads TGCGCCAGCAGCCGGTCAGAAACCTACGAGCAGTACTTC. Amino acid sequence: CASSRSETYEQYF.

The chain is built from TRBV28 and TRBJ1-1, with D possibly being TRBD1 (5 bases). Germline V CDR1 and CDR2: MDHEN, SYDVKM. The CDR3 spans 15 residues. Trimming took off 1 base at V and 4 bases at J, with 13 bases between the two ends. The CDR3 bases are TGTGCCAGCAGTTTATTGGCAGGGATCGCCACTGAAGCTTTCTTT. It specifies CASSLLAGIATEAFF.

The chain employs TRBV29-1 and TRBJ1-1, with a weak D call TRBD1 (6 bases). The V end lost 5 bases, the J end lost 0 bases, and 10 bases lay between the germline ends. Per germline, CDR1 SQVTM and CDR2 ANQGSEA. The CDR3 loop spans 13 amino acids. DNA for the CDR3: TGCAGCGTTCAGGGGTTAATGAACACTGAAGCTTTCTTT. It specifies CSVQGLMNTEAFF.

This chain uses TRBV19 with TRBJ1-5, with 8 bases fitting TRBD1. Germline CDR1 reads LNHDA; CDR2 reads SQIVND (reference sequence). J gave up 7 bases and V 5 bases, and 10 bases lay outside the gene matches. CDR3 length: 15 residues. CDR3 loop: CASSDGQGVWQPQHF. DNA of the CDR3: TGTGCCAGTAGTGATGGACAGGGCGTTTGGCAGCCCCAGCATTTT.

The chain combines TRBV9 with TRBJ1-1, with TRBD1 as a possible D gene (5 bases). The CDR3 totals 14 residues. Germline V gene sequence: CDR1 SGDLS, CDR2 YYNGEE. Trimming shortened V by 0 bases and J by 6 bases, and 12 bases separated the two germline ends. The CDR3 loop is CASSVGQRTSEAFF. The DNA for the CDR3 is TGTGCCAGCAGCGTAGGACAGAGAACTTCTGAAGCTTTCTTT.

The V call is TRBV4-3, the J call TRBJ2-3, with D possibly TRBD2 on 7 matching bases. CDR1 is LGHNA, CDR2 YSLEER, per germline. The V gene lost 3 bases and the J gene lost 1 base, with 17 bases spanning the gap. This CDR3 has 17 residues. The CDR3 DNA reads TGCGCCAGCAGCCACACCGCCCGGGGGGCGGGCACAGATACGCAGTATTTT. This encodes CASSHTARGAGTDTQYF.

The CDR3 DNA is TGTGCCACCAGCAGAGCAGGGGACGCAAGAGGGACCCAGTACTTC. This codes for CATSRAGDARGTQYF. The rearrangement links TRBV15 to TRBJ2-5, with a possible D match to TRBD1 (6 bases). The germline V gene has CDR1 LNHNV and CDR2 YYDKDF (reference sequence). The CDR3 extends over 15 amino acids. With 1 base removed from V and 7 bases from J, the gap between germline ends came to 16 bases.

The J gene is TRBJ1-6, the V gene TRBV19; 7 bases line up with TRBD1. The germline V gene has CDR1 LNHDA and CDR2 SQIVND (reference sequence). CDR3 size: 15 residues. V was pared by 4 bases and J by 9 bases, with 9 bases of the junction left unmatched. CDR3 nucleotides: TGTGCCAGTAGTACTCAGACAGGGTACGGTTCACCCCTCCACTTT. It codes for CASSTQTGYGSPLHF. Drawing the rest from reference TRBV19 and TRBJ1-6, the complete variable domain is DGGITQSPKYLFRKEGQNVTLSCEQNLNHDAMYWYRQDPGQGLRLIYYSQIVNDFQKGDIAEGYSVSREKKESFPLTVTSAQKNPTAFYLCASSTQTGYGSPLHFGNGTRLTVT.

The CDR3 here is CASSIEAGTSGRNEQFF. CDR3 DNA: TGTGCCAGTAGTATAGAGGCCGGGACTAGCGGGAGGAATGAGCAGTTCTTC. The chain employs TRBV19 and TRBJ2-1; 15 positions match TRBD2. V shed 0 bases and J 7 bases; nucleotides not matched to a gene: 4. The CDR3 has 17 amino acids. The germline V gene encodes CDR1 LNHDA and CDR2 SQIVND (reference sequence).

The chain is built from TRBV29-1 and TRBJ2-1; possibly TRBD1 for D (6 bases). This CDR3 is built from 19 residues. Germline CDR1 reads SQVTM; CDR2 reads ANQGSEA. The V and J ends lost 6 bases and 0 bases respectively, with 27 bases between them. The CDR3 here is CSVGWGPRAPMSSYNEQFF. Written as DNA, the CDR3 is TGCAGCGTCGGCTGGGGGCCCAGGGCCCCCATGAGCTCCTACAATGAGCAGTTCTTC.

The chain couples TRBV10-3 to TRBJ1-5; 7 bases align to TRBD1. V was pared by 0 bases and J by 11 bases, with 7 bases of the junction left unmatched. The CDR3 runs to 14 residues. CDR1 is ENHRY, CDR2 SYGVKD, per germline. CDR3 DNA: TGTGCCATCAGTGAGTCGATTGACAGGGCTTCCCAGCATTTT. Its translation: CAISESIDRASQHF.

This rearrangement joins TRBV10-3 to TRBJ2-7; TRBD1 is a possible D gene (6 bases). This CDR3 comprises 12 residues. Trimming shortened V by 3 bases and J by 7 bases, and 10 bases separated the two germline ends. CDR1 and CDR2 (germline): ENHRY, SYGVKD. CDR3 sequence (DNA): TGTGCCATCAGTGACGGACAGCGGGAGCAGTACTTC. Its protein product is CAISDGQREQYF.

This rearrangement joins TRBV4-3 to TRBJ1-3; weak D call: TRBD1 (5 bases). The V end was cut by 4 bases, the J end by 4 bases, with 20 bases between. The germline CDR1 and CDR2 sequences are LGHNA and YSLEER. The CDR3 length is 17 residues. The CDR3 DNA sequence: TGCGCCAGCAGCCTCACCCTCAGGGTGGGAGGAGGAAACACCATATATTTT. It is translated as CASSLTLRVGGGNTIYF.

V is TRBV5-6 and J is TRBJ1-6; D is perhaps TRBD1 (6 bases). This CDR3 is 14 amino acids long. V lost 2 bases and J lost 6, with 9 bases in between. The germline CDR1 and CDR2 sequences are SGHDT and YYEEEE. CDR3 amino acids: CASSFRTVNSPLHF. The CDR3 DNA sequence: TGTGCCAGCAGCTTTCGGACAGTTAATTCACCCCTCCACTTT.

The chain recombines TRBV7-9 with TRBJ2-7; perhaps TRBD2 as D (6 bases). V was trimmed by 8 bases and J by 5 bases, leaving 16 bases between them. Germline V gives CDR1 SEHNR, CDR2 FQNEAQ (reference sequence). This CDR3 comprises 13 residues. CDR3 amino acids: CASLGGFPHEQYF. The CDR3 nucleotides read TGTGCCAGCTTGGGAGGATTTCCCCACGAGCAGTACTTC. The full variable domain, rest sourced from reference TRBV7-9 and TRBJ2-7, is DTGVSQNPRHKITKRGQNVTFRCDPISEHNRLYWYRQTLGQGPEFLTYFQNEAQLEKSRLLSDRFSAERPKGSFSTLEIQRTEQGDSAMYLCASLGGFPHEQYFGPGTRLTVT.

A single count supports this clone. This chain links TRBV7-2 with TRBJ2-7, with TRBD2 identical over 10 bases. Germline CDR1 is SGHTA and CDR2 is FQGNSA. CDR3 length: 15 residues. Trimming removed 0 bases from V and 6 bases from J; junction bases left unmatched: 5. The CDR3: CASSLASGRSTEQYF. The CDR3 nucleotides are TGTGCCAGCAGCTTAGCTAGCGGGAGGTCGACCGAGCAGTACTTC.